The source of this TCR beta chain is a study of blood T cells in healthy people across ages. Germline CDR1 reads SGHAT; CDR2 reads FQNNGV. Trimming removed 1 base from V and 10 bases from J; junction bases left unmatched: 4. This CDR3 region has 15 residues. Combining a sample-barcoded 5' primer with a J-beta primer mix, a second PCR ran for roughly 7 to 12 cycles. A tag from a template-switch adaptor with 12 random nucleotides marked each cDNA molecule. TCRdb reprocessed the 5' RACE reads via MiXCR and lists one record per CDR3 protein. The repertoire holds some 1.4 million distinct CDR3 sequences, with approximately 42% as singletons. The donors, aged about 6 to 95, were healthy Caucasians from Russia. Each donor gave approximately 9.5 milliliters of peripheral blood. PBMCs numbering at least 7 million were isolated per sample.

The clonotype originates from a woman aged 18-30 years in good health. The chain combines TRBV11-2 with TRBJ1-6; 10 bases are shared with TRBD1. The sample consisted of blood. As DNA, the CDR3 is TGTGCCAGCAGCTTAGGGGACAGGGGTTGGTCACCCCTCCACTTT. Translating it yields CASSLGDRGWSPLHF.